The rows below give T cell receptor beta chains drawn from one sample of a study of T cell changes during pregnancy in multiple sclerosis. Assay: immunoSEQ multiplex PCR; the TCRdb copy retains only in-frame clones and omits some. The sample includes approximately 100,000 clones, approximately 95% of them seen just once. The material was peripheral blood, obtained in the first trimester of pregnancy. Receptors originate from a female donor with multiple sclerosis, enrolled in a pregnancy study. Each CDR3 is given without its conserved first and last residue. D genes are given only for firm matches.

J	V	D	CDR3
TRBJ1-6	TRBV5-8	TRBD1	ASSYKAGGQSPLH
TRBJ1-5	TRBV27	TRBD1	ASSPTGVSQPQH
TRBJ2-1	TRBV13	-	ASSFGGNNEQF
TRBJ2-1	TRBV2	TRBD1	ASRSGQGIIHEQF
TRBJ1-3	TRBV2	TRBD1	ASSDTGTGFFSGNTIY
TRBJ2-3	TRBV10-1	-	ASSDRGDTQY
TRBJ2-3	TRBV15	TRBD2	ATSRVGLAGGTTDTQY
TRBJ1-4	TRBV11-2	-	ASSPTTVPAEKLF
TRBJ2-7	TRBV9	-	ASSVRAGEQY
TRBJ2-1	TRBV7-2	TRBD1	ASSLGGQGVDNEQF
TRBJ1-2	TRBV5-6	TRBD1	ASSLGQGIYGYT
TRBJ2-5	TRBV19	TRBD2	ASSTPPGRGGKETQY
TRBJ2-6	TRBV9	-	ASSVYSGANVLT
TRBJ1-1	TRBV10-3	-	AISEASLNTEAF
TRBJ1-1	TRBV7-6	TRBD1	ASSLAGTGPGLNTEAF
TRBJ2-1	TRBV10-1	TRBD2	ASRGTSGGNEQF
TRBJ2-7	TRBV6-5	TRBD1	ASRRQGDPSYEQY
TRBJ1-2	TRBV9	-	ASSPSPGNGYT
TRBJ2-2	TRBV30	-	AWSRDIRAGELF
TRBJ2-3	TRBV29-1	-	SVDRPNTHTQY
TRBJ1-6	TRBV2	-	ASRRTELHSPLH
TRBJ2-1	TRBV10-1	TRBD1	ASSDSGTAYNEQF
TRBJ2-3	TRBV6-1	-	ASSALPGNTDTQY
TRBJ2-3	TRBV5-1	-	ASSLLGIHTDTQY
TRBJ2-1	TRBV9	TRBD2	ASSVGVNLAGGRF
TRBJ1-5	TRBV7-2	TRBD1	ASSGTGVRNQPQH
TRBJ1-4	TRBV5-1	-	ASSLLGGTNEKLF
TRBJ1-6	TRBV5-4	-	ASSLWGGQYNSPLH
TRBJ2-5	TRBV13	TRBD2	ASSSSGGSRLY
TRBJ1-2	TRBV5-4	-	ASSLGGTLGYT
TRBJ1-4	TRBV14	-	ASSHYQWPPQGAYTTNEKLF
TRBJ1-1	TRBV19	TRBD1	ASSIGTVRPARNTEAF
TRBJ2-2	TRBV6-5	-	ASRRGDSTGELF
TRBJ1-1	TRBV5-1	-	ASSLGGANTEAF
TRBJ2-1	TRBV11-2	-	ASSLMGSEQF
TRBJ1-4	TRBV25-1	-	ASSEGQATNEKLF
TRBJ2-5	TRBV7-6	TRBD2	ASSLGLAGDFPYQETQY
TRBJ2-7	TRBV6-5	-	ASNPLDGVPHEQY
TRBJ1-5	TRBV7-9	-	ASQQGGQPQH
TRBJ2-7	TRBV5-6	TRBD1	ASSAGTGISYEQY
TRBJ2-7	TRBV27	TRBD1	ASRTGISSYEQY
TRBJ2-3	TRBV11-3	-	ASSYLLRGTDTQY
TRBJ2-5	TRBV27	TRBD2	ASSHQTGLAVQETQY
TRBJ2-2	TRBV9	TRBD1	ASSRDRTTGELF
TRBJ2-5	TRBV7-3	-	ASSPKVGPQETQY
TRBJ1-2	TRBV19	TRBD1	ASSYPGTGRPNYGYT
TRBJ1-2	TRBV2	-	ASRIATGDYGYT
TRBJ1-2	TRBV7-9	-	ASSRPTEVYGYT
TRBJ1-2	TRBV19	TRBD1	ASSGDRARRGYT
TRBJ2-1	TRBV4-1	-	ASSQVLVVEGGQF
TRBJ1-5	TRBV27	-	ASSLVGGNLGNQPQH